This T cell receptor beta chain was obtained from a study of T cell repertoires in cytomegalovirus infection. Background on the study: It can be stated that public TCR beta signatures indicated CMV infection as well as a matching HLA type. Findings and caveats of the study: There were carriers of CMV plus the relevant HLA, and cumulative public TCR beta family frequency identified them. Dominating the ex vivo response were HLA-C-restricted CMV-specific TCR beta clonotypes.

On this clonotype itself: Its antigen remains unidentified.

TCRdb reprocessed the reads via MiXCR and lists one record per CDR3 protein. The profile covers 350,000 to 550,000 distinct CDR3 sequences, with roughly 30% appearing a single time and 12% to 15% taken by the ten largest. This CDR3 has 15 residues. The J segment lost 7 bases and the V segment lost 5 bases, leaving 12 bases of the junction unmatched. Germline V gives CDR1 LGHDT, CDR2 YNNKEL (reference sequence). The clonotype comes from a human donor in good health (CMV status not recorded). Some clones in this sample may be carry-over from other donors' samples. The chain has TRBV3-1 and TRBJ2-5; 8 bases map to TRBD2. Sequencing was performed on PBMCs. For the CDR3, the DNA is TGTGCCAGCAGCAATGCCGGGACTAGGGTAGGGACCCAGTACTTC. Protein sequence: CASSNAGTRVGTQYF.